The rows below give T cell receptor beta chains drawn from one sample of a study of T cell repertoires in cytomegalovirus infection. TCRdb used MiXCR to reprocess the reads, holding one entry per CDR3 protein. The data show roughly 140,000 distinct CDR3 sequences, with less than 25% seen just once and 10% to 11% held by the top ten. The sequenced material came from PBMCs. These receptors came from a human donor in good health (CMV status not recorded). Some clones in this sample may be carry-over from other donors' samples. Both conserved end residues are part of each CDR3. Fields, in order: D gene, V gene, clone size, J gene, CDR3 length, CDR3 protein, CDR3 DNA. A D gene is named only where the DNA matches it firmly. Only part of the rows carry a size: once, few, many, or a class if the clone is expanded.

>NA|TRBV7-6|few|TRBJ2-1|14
CASSLGSSDNEQFF
TGTGCCAGCAGCTTAGGGTCCAGTGACAATGAGCAGTTCTTC
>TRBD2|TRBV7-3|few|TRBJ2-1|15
CASSLKLAGYNEQFF
TGTGCCAGCAGCTTAAAGCTAGCGGGGTACAATGAGCAGTTCTTC
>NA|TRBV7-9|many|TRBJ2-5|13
CASSFISQETQYF
TGTGCCAGCAGCTTTATTTCTCAAGAGACCCAGTACTTC
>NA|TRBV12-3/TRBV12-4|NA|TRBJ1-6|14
CASSLAGPGGTLHF
TGTGCCAGCAGTTTAGCGGGTCCAGGCGGGACCCTCCACTTT
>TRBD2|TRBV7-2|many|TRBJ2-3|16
CASSLRGGASADTQYF
TGTGCCAGCAGCTTACGCGGGGGGGCTTCGGCAGATACGCAGTATTTT
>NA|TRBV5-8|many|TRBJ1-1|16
CASSLVQVYTNTEAFF
TGTGCCAGCAGCTTGGTCCAGGTCTACACGAACACTGAAGCTTTCTTT
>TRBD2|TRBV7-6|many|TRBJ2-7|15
CASRQLAGGRYEQYF
TGTGCCAGCAGACAACTAGCGGGAGGGCGGTACGAGCAGTACTTC
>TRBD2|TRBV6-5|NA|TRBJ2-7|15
CASSFGPGLDYEQYF
TGTGCCAGCAGTTTCGGACCGGGACTAGACTACGAGCAGTACTTC
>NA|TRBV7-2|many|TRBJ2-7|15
CASSLAPVQGNEQYF
TGTGCCAGCAGCTTAGCCCCGGTTCAGGGCAACGAGCAGTACTTC
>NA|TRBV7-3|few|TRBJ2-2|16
CASSLTAGTITGELFF
TGTGCCAGCAGCTTAACGGCAGGAACGATCACCGGGGAGCTGTTTTTT
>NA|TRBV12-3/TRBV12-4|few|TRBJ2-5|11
CASSLRETQYF
TGTGCCAGCAGCCTACGAGAGACCCAGTACTTC
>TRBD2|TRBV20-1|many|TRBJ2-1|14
CSAKSSGSYNEQFF
TGCAGTGCAAAGTCTAGCGGGAGCTACAATGAGCAGTTCTTC
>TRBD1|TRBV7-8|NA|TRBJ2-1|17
CASSLGGRQGVYNEQFF
TGTGCCAGCAGCTTAGGTGGGCGACAGGGGGTGTACAATGAGCAGTTCTTC
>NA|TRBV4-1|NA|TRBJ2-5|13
CASSQYLVETQYF
TGCGCCAGCAGCCAATATCTCGTAGAGACCCAGTACTTC
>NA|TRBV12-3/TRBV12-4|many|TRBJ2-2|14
CASSLLAATGELFF
TGTGCCAGCAGTTTGTTGGCGGCCACCGGGGAGCTGTTTTTT
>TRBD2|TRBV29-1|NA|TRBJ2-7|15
CSVSTSGVVGDEQYF
TGCAGCGTCTCGACTAGCGGTGTCGTCGGGGACGAGCAGTACTTC
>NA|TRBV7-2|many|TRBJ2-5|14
CASSSTALGGTQYF
TGTGCCAGCAGCTCAACGGCCCTTGGGGGGACCCAGTACTTC
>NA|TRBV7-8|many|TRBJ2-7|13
CASSPRQSYEQYF
TGTGCCAGCAGCCCCCGACAGAGCTACGAGCAGTACTTC
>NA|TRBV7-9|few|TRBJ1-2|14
CASSFSNRENGYTF
TGTGCCAGCAGCTTTTCTAACAGGGAGAATGGCTACACCTTC
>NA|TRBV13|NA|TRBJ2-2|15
CASSLLGENTGELFF
TGTGCCAGCAGCTTACTTGGAGAGAACACCGGGGAGCTGTTTTTT
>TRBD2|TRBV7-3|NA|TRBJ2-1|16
CASSLNSGTRPVEQFF
TGTGCCAGCAGCCTTAACTCCGGGACTAGGCCCGTTGAGCAGTTCTTC
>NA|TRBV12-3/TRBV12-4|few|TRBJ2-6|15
CASSLEVSGANVLTF
TGTGCCAGCAGTTTGGAGGTTTCTGGGGCCAACGTCCTGACTTTC
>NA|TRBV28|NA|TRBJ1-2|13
CASSSTPNYGYTF
TGTGCCAGCAGCTCTACACCGAACTATGGCTACACCTTC
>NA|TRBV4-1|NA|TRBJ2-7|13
CASSQIRDHEQYF
TGCGCCAGCAGCCAAATTAGGGACCACGAGCAGTACTTC
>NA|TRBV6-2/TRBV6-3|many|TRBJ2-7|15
CASSSRQQLPYEQYF
TGTGCCAGCAGTTCCAGACAGCAGCTACCTTACGAGCAGTACTTC
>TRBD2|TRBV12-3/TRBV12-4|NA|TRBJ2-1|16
CASSLGTSMRAHEQFF
TGTGCCAGCAGTTTAGGGACTAGTATGAGAGCCCATGAGCAGTTCTTC
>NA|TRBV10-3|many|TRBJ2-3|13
CAISPDRSDTQYF
TGTGCCATCAGCCCCGACAGGTCAGATACGCAGTATTTT
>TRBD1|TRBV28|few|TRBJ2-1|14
CASSPWTGGDEQFF
TGTGCCAGCAGTCCCTGGACAGGGGGCGATGAGCAGTTCTTC
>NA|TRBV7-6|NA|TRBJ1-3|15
CASSGRVSSGNNIYF
TGTGCCAGCAGCGGCAGGGTTAGTTCTGGAAACAACATATATTTT
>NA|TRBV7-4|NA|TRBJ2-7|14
CASSLVGGGYEQYF
TGTGCCAGCAGCTTAGTAGGAGGGGGCTACGAGCAGTACTTC
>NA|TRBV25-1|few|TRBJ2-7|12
CASRGLANEQYF
TGTGCCAGCAGAGGGCTAGCGAACGAGCAGTACTTC
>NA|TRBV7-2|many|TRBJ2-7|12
CASSPPTPEQYF
TGTGCCAGCAGCCCGCCGACGCCCGAGCAGTACTTC
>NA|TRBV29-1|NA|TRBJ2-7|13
CSVGDRAVVEQYF
TGCAGCGTGGGGGACCGGGCGGTGGTCGAGCAGTACTTC
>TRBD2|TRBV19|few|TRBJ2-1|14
CASSITGGLNEQFF
TGTGCCAGTAGTATAACGGGGGGACTCAATGAGCAGTTCTTC
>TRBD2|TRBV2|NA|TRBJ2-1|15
CASSDWASGRHEQFF
TGTGCCAGCAGTGATTGGGCTAGCGGGAGACATGAGCAGTTCTTC
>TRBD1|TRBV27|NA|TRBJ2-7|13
CASSRQGTYEQYF
TGTGCCAGCAGTCGACAGGGGACCTACGAGCAGTACTTC
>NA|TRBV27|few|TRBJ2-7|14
CASSLVGATYEQYF
TGTGCCAGCAGTTTAGTTGGCGCAACCTACGAGCAGTACTTC
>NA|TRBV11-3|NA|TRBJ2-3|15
CASSSRQDSTDTQYF
TGTGCCAGCAGCTCACGACAGGATAGCACAGATACGCAGTATTTT
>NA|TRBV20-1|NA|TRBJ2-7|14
CSAPSWRGGYEQYF
TGCAGTGCTCCTTCGTGGCGGGGAGGCTACGAGCAGTACTTC
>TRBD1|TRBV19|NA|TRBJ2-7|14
CASKPGQGMWEQYF
TGTGCCAGTAAACCGGGACAGGGAATGTGGGAGCAGTACTTC
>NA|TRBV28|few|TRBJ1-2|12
CASSSWDGGYTF
TGTGCCAGCAGTTCCTGGGACGGGGGCTACACCTTC
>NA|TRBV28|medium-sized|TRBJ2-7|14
CASSLRLGTYEQYF
TGTGCCAGCAGTTTGCGGCTCGGGACCTACGAGCAGTACTTC
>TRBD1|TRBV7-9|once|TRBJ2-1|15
CASSPRTGEDTEQFF
TGTGCCAGCAGCCCGCGGACAGGGGAGGATACTGAGCAGTTCTTC
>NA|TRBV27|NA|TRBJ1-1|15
CASSLTGPGNTEAFF
TGTGCCAGCAGTTTAACGGGTCCGGGGAACACTGAAGCTTTCTTT
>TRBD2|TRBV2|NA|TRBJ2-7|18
CASSESVNLAGGQYEQYF
TGTGCCAGCAGTGAATCTGTGAACCTAGCGGGAGGACAGTACGAGCAGTACTTC
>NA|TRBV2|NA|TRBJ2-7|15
CASSEMTGPVYEQYF
TGTGCCAGCAGTGAAATGACAGGACCTGTGTACGAGCAGTACTTC
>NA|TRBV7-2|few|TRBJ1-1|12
CASSWTRAEAFF
TGTGCCAGCAGCTGGACAAGGGCTGAAGCTTTCTTT
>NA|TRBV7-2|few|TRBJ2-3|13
CASSPGPSDTQYF
TGTGCCAGCAGCCCCGGTCCCTCAGATACGCAGTATTTT
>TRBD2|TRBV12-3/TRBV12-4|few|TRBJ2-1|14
CASTLGLAGNEQFF
TGTGCCAGCACCCTCGGACTAGCGGGTAATGAGCAGTTCTTC
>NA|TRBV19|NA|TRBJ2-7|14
CASSITEISYEQYF
TGTGCCAGTAGTATTACGGAAATCTCCTACGAGCAGTACTTC
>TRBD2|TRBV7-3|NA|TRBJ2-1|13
CASISQAGVEQFF
TGTGCCAGCATCTCACAGGCGGGAGTTGAGCAGTTCTTC
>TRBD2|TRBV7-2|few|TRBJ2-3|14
CASRPTSGGNTQYF
TGTGCCAGCAGACCAACTAGCGGGGGAAATACGCAGTATTTT
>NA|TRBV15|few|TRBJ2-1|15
CATSREGRTYNEQFF
TGTGCCACCAGCAGAGAGGGGAGGACTTACAATGAGCAGTTCTTC
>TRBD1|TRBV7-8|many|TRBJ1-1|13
CASSLTGGTEAFF
TGTGCCAGCAGCTTAACAGGGGGAACTGAAGCTTTCTTT
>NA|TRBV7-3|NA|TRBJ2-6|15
CASSFLDSGANVQTF
TGTGCCAGCAGCTTTCTGGATTCTGGGGCCAACGTCCAGACTTTC
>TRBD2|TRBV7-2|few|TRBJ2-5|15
CASSPLSGGQGTQYF
TGTGCCAGCAGCCCCCTATCGGGGGGGCAGGGGACCCAGTACTTC
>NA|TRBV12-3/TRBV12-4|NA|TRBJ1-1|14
CASSFGGPYTEAFF
TGTGCCAGCAGTTTTGGTGGGCCTTACACTGAAGCTTTCTTT
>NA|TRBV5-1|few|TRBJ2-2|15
CASSTNGGDTGELFF
TGCGCCAGCAGCACCAACGGTGGGGACACCGGGGAGCTGTTTTTT
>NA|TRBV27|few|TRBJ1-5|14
CASSLSSSNQPQHF
TGTGCCAGCAGTTTATCGAGCAGCAATCAGCCCCAGCATTTT